The rows below give T cell receptor beta chains drawn from one sample of a study of T-cell reconstitution after alpha-beta-depleted transplantation in children. TCRdb re-derived calls from the PCR reads in MiXCR, one entry per CDR3 protein. Of roughly 300,000 distinct CDR3 sequences in the sample, under 14% are singletons; the top ten hold around a quarter. This material consisted of peripheral blood, taken 180 days after TCRalphabeta/CD19-depleted stem cell transplant. The receptor source for this set is a male patient aged 2-15 years who had a stem cell transplant for chronic granulomatous disease, so the T cells may come from the graft donor. The CDR3 runs from the conserved cysteine through the conserved F or W. A D gene is named only where the DNA matches it firmly. Clone sizes are given selectively: once, few, many, or a class where the clone is expanded.

TRBD2	TRBV5-4	TRBJ2-1	few	TGTGCCAGCAAGCGGGATGTATGGAATGAGCAGTTCTTC	CASKRDVWNEQFF
TRBD1	TRBV6-1	TRBJ1-2	many	TGTGCCAGCAGACCGGACAGGGTGGGCTATGGCTACACCTTC	CASRPDRVGYGYTF
TRBD2	TRBV12-3/TRBV12-4	TRBJ2-1	many	TGTGCCAGTTGGGACTGGGGGGGTGGGTACAATGAGCAGTTCTTC	CASWDWGGGYNEQFF
-	TRBV29-1	TRBJ2-3	many	TGCAGCGTTGTTGGGGACAGCACAGATACGCAGTATTTT	CSVVGDSTDTQYF
-	TRBV6-2/TRBV6-3	TRBJ2-7	many	TGTGCCAGCAGTTCCAACAAAAGGGGTTGCGAGCAGTACTTC	CASSSNKRGCEQYF
-	TRBV29-1	TRBJ2-3	many	TGCAGCGTTGAAGGCGCGAGCACAGATACGCAGTATTTT	CSVEGASTDTQYF
-	TRBV28	TRBJ2-3	-	TGTGCCAGCAGTAAGAGTGGTAGCTTCTTGGATACGGAGTATTTT	CASSKSGSFLDTEYF
TRBD1	TRBV15	TRBJ2-5	many	TGTGCCACCAGCAGAGGCGGGCAGGGGGTAGAGACCCAGTACTTC	CATSRGGQGVETQYF
-	TRBV12-3/TRBV12-4	TRBJ2-4	many	TGTGCCAGCAGCTACCTACAGGGTTCAGCCAAAAACATTCAGTACTTC	CASSYLQGSAKNIQYF
-	TRBV7-2	TRBJ2-7	many	TGTGCCAGCAGCTTACTAAACTCCTACGAGCAGTACTTC	CASSLLNSYEQYF
-	TRBV12-3/TRBV12-4	TRBJ2-7	many	TGTGCCAGCAGTTTCCAGGAGACCTACGAGCAGTACTTC	CASSFQETYEQYF
TRBD2	TRBV5-4	TRBJ2-1	once	TGTGCCAGCAGCCCGCGGGGGAGGGCTGAGCAGTTCTTC	CASSPRGRAEQFF
-	TRBV15	TRBJ1-3	many	TGTGCCACCAGCAGGGAACGACAGTCTGGAAACACCATATATTTT	CATSRERQSGNTIYF
TRBD1	TRBV12-3/TRBV12-4	TRBJ2-5	many	TGTGCCAGCAGTCCTCGGACAGGAGCGGAGACCCAGTACTTC	CASSPRTGAETQYF
-	TRBV15	TRBJ2-2	-	TGTGCCACCAGAAAGGAATTGGCCGGGGAGCTGTTTTTT	CATRKELAGELFF
TRBD2	TRBV27	TRBJ2-1	many	TGTGCCAGCAGTTTTGGGGCGGGAGCGCTCTACTACAATGAGCAGTTCTTC	CASSFGAGALYYNEQFF
TRBD1	TRBV20-1	TRBJ2-7	many	TGCAGTGCTAGAGGGGACAGGGCCCCCTACGAGCAGTACTTC	CSARGDRAPYEQYF
TRBD1	TRBV7-2	TRBJ2-7	many	TGTGCCAGCAGCTTAGAATGGGACAGGACTTACGAGCAGTACTTC	CASSLEWDRTYEQYF
TRBD2	TRBV6-2/TRBV6-3	TRBJ2-1	many	TGTGCCAGCAGTCCTAGCGGGGGCTATGAGCAGTTCTTC	CASSPSGGYEQFF
TRBD1	TRBV11-2	TRBJ2-5	many	TGTGCCAGCAGCTTAGGGGACAGGGGGCTCGAGACCCAGTACTTC	CASSLGDRGLETQYF
TRBD2	TRBV7-2	TRBJ2-3	many	TGTGCCAGCAGCCGACTAGCGGGAGGGGGCACAGATACGCAGTATTTT	CASSRLAGGGTDTQYF
-	TRBV6-1	TRBJ2-7	few	TGTGCCAGCAGTGCCAACCGGGACCAGGGGGAGCAGTACTTC	CASSANRDQGEQYF
TRBD2	TRBV18	TRBJ2-7	many	TGTGCCAGCTCGCCTGGACTAGCGGCCTACGAGCAGTACTTC	CASSPGLAAYEQYF
-	TRBV28	TRBJ2-5	many	TGTGCCAGCAGTTCAGGGGCGGAGACCCAGTACTTC	CASSSGAETQYF
TRBD2	TRBV20-1	TRBJ2-3	many	TGCAGTGCTAGACCCTTACTAGCGGGAGGCCCCTGGGCGCAGTATTTT	CSARPLLAGGPWAQYF
-	TRBV29-1	TRBJ1-2	-	TGCAGCGTTGAAGTGCGCATGCATGGCTACACCTTC	CSVEVRMHGYTF
-	TRBV9	TRBJ2-2	many	TGTGCCAGCAGCGCAGACGGCACCGGGGAGCTGTTTTTT	CASSADGTGELFF
-	TRBV12-3/TRBV12-4	TRBJ2-7	many	TGTGCCAGCAGCCCCCCAACGGCAGGGGTTGGCGAGCAGTACTTC	CASSPPTAGVGEQYF
-	TRBV4-3	TRBJ2-1	-	TGCGCCAGCAGCCAAGAAGTGTTCAGGTCTATGTCTCTCGGGGGTAATGAGCAGTTCTTC	CASSQEVFRSMSLGGNEQFF
-	TRBV5-1	TRBJ1-2	many	TGCGCCAGCAGCTTCAATAATGGCTACACCTTC	CASSFNNGYTF
-	TRBV28	TRBJ2-5	many	TGTGCCAGCAGTTTCCCAACACTATACCAAGAGACCCAGTACTTC	CASSFPTLYQETQYF
TRBD2	TRBV12-3/TRBV12-4	TRBJ2-1	many	TGTGCCAGCAGGCTCCGGGGGGGACTAGCGGGATCCAACGGAAAGCAGTTCTTC	CASRLRGGLAGSNGKQFF
-	TRBV15	TRBJ2-5	many	TGTGCCACCAGCAGAGACAACGGCCAAGAGACCCAGTACTTC	CATSRDNGQETQYF
-	TRBV2	TRBJ2-1	many	TGTGCCAGCAACCCCCCGGCTAGCTTTTACAATGAGCAGTTCTTC	CASNPPASFYNEQFF
-	TRBV20-1	TRBJ2-3	many	TGCAGTGTGGTGGGGACACACCCAACAGATACGCAGTATTTT	CSVVGTHPTDTQYF
-	TRBV28	TRBJ2-2	many	TGTGCCAGCAGTTTTCAGGGTGCCGGGGAGCTGTTTTTT	CASSFQGAGELFF
-	TRBV12-3/TRBV12-4	TRBJ1-6	many	TGTGCCAGCAGTCCCAACTATAATTCACCCCTCCACTTT	CASSPNYNSPLHF
TRBD1	TRBV15	TRBJ2-1	many	TGTGCCACCAGCAGGGACAGGTCCTACAATGAGCAGTTCTTC	CATSRDRSYNEQFF
-	TRBV6-1	TRBJ2-7	many	TGTGCCAGCAGTGAAGGCCTAGGGGGGAGAGAGTACTTC	CASSEGLGGREYF
-	TRBV20-1	TRBJ2-1	many	TGCAGTGCTAGTATGACGGTCTACAATGAGCAGTTCTTC	CSASMTVYNEQFF
-	TRBV18	TRBJ2-3	-	TGTGCCAGCTCACCACGTTTCAGGGAGCCAGATACGCAGTATTTT	CASSPRFREPDTQYF
-	TRBV18	TRBJ2-7	many	TGTGCCAGCTCACCAGGGTACCCCTACGAGCAGTACTTC	CASSPGYPYEQYF
-	TRBV20-1	TRBJ2-5	many	TGCAGTGCTAGCCGTCTGGCCAAAGAGACCCAGTACTTC	CSASRLAKETQYF
-	TRBV7-9	TRBJ2-3	many	TGTGCCAGCAGCTTATCCGGAATCACAGATACGCAGTATTTT	CASSLSGITDTQYF
TRBD2	TRBV7-2	TRBJ2-7	many	TGTGCCAGCAGCTTCGCTAGCGGGGCCTACGAGCAGTACTTC	CASSFASGAYEQYF
-	TRBV20-1	TRBJ2-4	many	TGCAGTGCGGCCCCCGGGACGGACTTCGGCATTCAGTACTTC	CSAAPGTDFGIQYF
-	TRBV2	TRBJ2-4	many	TGTGCCAGCAGTGAAGGACTCATAGCCAAAAACATTCAGTACTTC	CASSEGLIAKNIQYF
TRBD1	TRBV15	TRBJ2-7	many	TGTGCCACCAGCAAGACAGGGGGCTACGAGCAGTACTTC	CATSKTGGYEQYF
-	TRBV2	TRBJ2-5	many	TGTGCCAGCAGTGTTCTGTCGGGGGACCCATACTTC	CASSVLSGDPYF
-	TRBV7-6	TRBJ2-7	many	TGTGCCAGCAGCGGCGAGTTATCTCTCTCCTACGAGCAGTACTTC	CASSGELSLSYEQYF
-	TRBV7-2	TRBJ2-1	-	TGTGCCAGCAGCCGACGTCCCGCAGGTTCCGGGTACAATGAGCAGTTCTTC	CASSRRPAGSGYNEQFF
-	TRBV7-9	TRBJ2-7	-	TGTGCCAGCAGCTTACCCCTATCCTCCTACGAGCAGTACTTC	CASSLPLSSYEQYF
-	TRBV3-1	TRBJ1-6	-	TGTGCCAGCAGCCTCCCGGGACCGGGACATTCACCCCTCCACTTT	CASSLPGPGHSPLHF
-	TRBV24-1	TRBJ2-1	many	TGTGCCACCAGTGACGGACAGTTCAATGAGCAGTTCTTC	CATSDGQFNEQFF
-	TRBV5-1	TRBJ2-1	many	TGCGCCAGCCGTGACCGGGGGTGGGAGTTCTTC	CASRDRGWEFF
TRBD2	TRBV19	TRBJ2-2	-	TGTGCCAGTACCCAGACTACTAGCGGGAGGTTCCATACCCCTTACACCGGGGAGCTGTTTTTT	CASTQTTSGRFHTPYTGELFF
-	TRBV12-3/TRBV12-4	TRBJ1-5	-	TGTGCCAGCAGCCGGCAGGGGCAGGGTAATCAGCCCCAGCATTTT	CASSRQGQGNQPQHF